Sequencing of this T cell receptor (beta chain) was carried out in a study of blood T cells in healthy people across ages. Study conclusions and caveats: From one million sequenced T cells, diversity estimates were lower bounds. Because donor CMV status was unknown, expanded clonotype changes were possibly confounded.

Then a second PCR, running roughly 7 to 11 cycles, was carried out with a sample-barcoded 5' primer and a J-beta primer mix. Via MiXCR, TCRdb re-called the 5' RACE reads, giving one row per CDR3 protein. This sample has around 820,000 distinct CDR3 sequences; 20% to 30% occur once, and the top ten carry approximately 4%. This clonotype has a handful of counts. Its antigen is still unknown. Germline lookup yields CDR1 SQVTM and CDR2 ANQGSEA. The CDR3 is 13 residues long. Trimming left V 4 bases short and J 5 bases short, with 14 bases between. The same specimen was also included in a second study, on T cells of mothers and their children.

The rearrangement links TRBV29-1 to TRBJ2-5; D unclear. Sequenced input: blood. The TCR comes from a boy between 10 and 17 years old in good health. Here the CDR3 reads CSVVEGLGETQYF. In DNA form, the CDR3 reads TGCAGCGTTGTAGAAGGGCTGGGGGAGACCCAGTACTTC.